A selection of T cell receptor beta chains follows, all from one sample in a study of CD8 T cells in Susac syndrome. TCRdb called the immunoSEQ multiplex PCR reads again in MiXCR, with one record for every CDR3 protein. The sample includes under 200,000 distinct CDR3 sequences, roughly 95% of them seen just once. Sequenced sample: CD8+ T cells from PBMCs. These receptors were collected from a human donor with multiple sclerosis. Each CDR3 is given with its conserved first and last residue. Fields, in order: clone size, D gene, V gene, J gene, CDR3 DNA, CDR3 protein. D genes are given only for firm matches. Only part of the rows carry a size: once, few, many, or a class if the clone is expanded.

>NA|NA|TRBV6-5|TRBJ1-6
TGTGCCAGCAGTTACTCGGAAGATTCTCTCCTCCACTTT
CASSYSEDSLLHF
>NA|NA|TRBV2|TRBJ2-2
TGTGCCAGCAGTGAATACAGCTACACCGGGGAGCTGTTTTTT
CASSEYSYTGELFF
>NA|TRBD1|TRBV10-3|TRBJ2-1
TGTGCCATCAGCCCCTTGGGACAGGGGACGCATGAGCAGTTCTTC
CAISPLGQGTHEQFF
>NA|NA|TRBV27|TRBJ1-2
TGTGCCAGCAGTTTGGGGTTCGGGGGCCTAAGGGTCTACACCTTC
CASSLGFGGLRVYTF
>once|NA|TRBV14|TRBJ2-7
TGTGCCAGCAGCCAAGGGGCCACAGGGCCGTCCTACGAGCAGTACTTC
CASSQGATGPSYEQYF
>NA|NA|TRBV7-9|TRBJ1-2
TGTGCCAGCAGCTTTAGTACAAGGGGTACAGTCAATGGCTACACCTTC
CASSFSTRGTVNGYTF
>NA|TRBD1|TRBV12-3/TRBV12-4|TRBJ1-5
TGTGCCAGCAGTCTGGGACAGGGGATTTTGGCGCCCCAGCATTTT
CASSLGQGILAPQHF
>once|NA|TRBV28|TRBJ2-7
TGTGCCAGCAGTTTAAGACTAGGGTACTACGAGCAGTACTTC
CASSLRLGYYEQYF
>once|NA|TRBV20-1|TRBJ2-7
TGCAGTGCTAGACTCCCGGGAACCTACGAGCAGTACTTC
CSARLPGTYEQYF
>NA|NA|TRBV27|TRBJ2-3
TGTGCCAGCAGTTTTCGGGGTAGCACAGATACGCAGTATTTT
CASSFRGSTDTQYF
>NA|TRBD1|TRBV3-1|TRBJ2-5
TGTGCCAGCAGCCCACCGGGACAGGGGTACGAGACCCAGTACTTC
CASSPPGQGYETQYF
>NA|TRBD1|TRBV19|TRBJ2-7
TGTGCCAGTAGTCTAATCGACAGGGCGGAGTACGAGCAGTACTTC
CASSLIDRAEYEQYF
>NA|NA|TRBV29-1|TRBJ1-1
TGCAGCGTTGAAGGACAGAACACTGAAGCTTTCTTT
CSVEGQNTEAFF
>once|TRBD2|TRBV4-2|TRBJ2-2
TGTGCCAGCAGTCTTCTAGCGGGGGCCAACACCGGGGAGCTGTTTTTT
CASSLLAGANTGELFF
>NA|NA|TRBV19|TRBJ1-5
TGTGCCAGTAGTTGGTCAAGCGGGAGCAATCAGCCCCAGCATTTT
CASSWSSGSNQPQHF
>NA|TRBD2|TRBV2|TRBJ2-7
TGTGCCAGCAGTGAGGCCCTGCCGGGGGGCGAGCAGTACTTC
CASSEALPGGEQYF
>NA|NA|TRBV28|TRBJ2-3
TGTGCCAGCAGTTCTCTTCTAGGCCTGGGGGCCACAGATACGCAGTATTTT
CASSSLLGLGATDTQYF
>NA|NA|TRBV9|TRBJ2-1
TGTGCCAGCAGCGCCTCCGGGACAAACACGTACAATGAGCAGTTCTTC
CASSASGTNTYNEQFF
>NA|TRBD2|TRBV20-1|TRBJ2-7
TGCAGTGCTAGGGAAGCGGGAGGGCCGGTCGAGCAGTACTTC
CSAREAGGPVEQYF
>NA|NA|TRBV4-1|TRBJ1-5
TGCGCCAGCAGCCAAGTTGAGGGGGGCGGTCAGCCCCAGCATTTT
CASSQVEGGGQPQHF
>NA|NA|TRBV28|TRBJ2-7
TGTGCCAGCAGTTTAATAGGACCGACTATCTACGAGCAGTACTTC
CASSLIGPTIYEQYF
>NA|TRBD1|TRBV7-9|TRBJ1-1
TGTGCCAGCAGCTCCGGACAGGGAGTAAAGGCTTTCTTT
CASSSGQGVKAFF